Below, 21 T cell receptor beta chains from the same sample are listed, as sequenced in a study of cytomegalovirus exposure and HLA in healthy donors. The repertoire was sequenced with immunoSEQ multiplex PCR; TCRdb's copy has only in-frame clones and lacks some. The table shows 90,000 to 110,000 clones, with roughly nine tenths occurring only once. The sample was PBMCs. The receptors derive from a woman under 30 in good health and CMV-seropositive.

The chain is built from TRBV5-1 and TRBJ2-5, with D uncertain. This CDR3 is 12 amino acids long. The V end was cut by 3 bases, the J end by 4 bases, with 7 bases between. Per the germline V gene, CDR1 is SGHRS and CDR2 is YFSETQ. The DNA for the CDR3 is TGCGCCAGCAGCTCTGAACTAGAGACCCAGTACTTC. It translates to CASSSELETQYF.

This chain links TRBV19 with TRBJ1-4; D is unresolved. CDR1 LNHDA and CDR2 SQIVND come from the germline V gene (reference sequence). V lost 3 bases to trimming and J lost 8 bases, with 19 bases between them. The CDR3 loop spans 16 amino acids. The CDR3 region has the DNA TGTGCCAGTAGTATTTCGTTGACAAACCCTGTCGAAAAACTGTTTTTT. It translates to CASSISLTNPVEKLFF.

The chain recombines TRBV5-1 with TRBJ2-7; weak D call: TRBD1 (5 bases). CDR3 length equals 15 residues. Germline V CDR1 and CDR2: SGHRS, YFSETQ. The ends were cut back, 0 bases at V and 4 bases at J, with 14 bases in the middle. The CDR3 loop reads CASSLVAGQSYEQYF. As DNA, the CDR3 is TGCGCCAGCAGCTTGGTGGCAGGGCAAAGTTACGAGCAGTACTTC.

V usage is TRBV9 and J usage is TRBJ2-5, with 9 bases that match TRBD1. Germline-derived CDR1 and CDR2 are SGDLS and YYNGEE. CDR3 length: 16 residues. V shed 1 base and J 5 bases; nucleotides not matched to a gene: 9. CDR3 DNA: TGTGCCAGCAGCGTACAGCACGGGACAGGGAGGGAGACCCAGTACTTC. Its translation: CASSVQHGTGRETQYF.

This clone has just a few counts. J is TRBJ2-3 and V is TRBV7-9; 12 nucleotides match TRBD1. V gave up 5 bases and J gave up 8 bases; unmatched junction bases: 8. The CDR3 sequence is 15 residues long. CDR1 is SEHNR and CDR2 is FQNEAQ in the germline V gene (reference sequence). The CDR3 loop is CASSRPGQGAGTQYF. CDR3 bases: TGTGCCAGCAGCCGCCCGGGACAGGGGGCGGGTACGCAGTATTTT.

The chain carries TRBV4-1 and TRBJ1-4, with no clear D. The CDR3 covers 15 residues. The germline gives CDR1 MGHRA, CDR2 YSYEKL. V shed 4 bases and J shed 0 bases, with 9 bases lying between them. The CDR3 coding sequence is TGCGCCAGCAGCCGCACACTAACAACTAATGAAAAACTGTTTTTT. It codes for CASSRTLTTNEKLFF.

This sequence joins TRBV11-3 and TRBJ2-1; 9 bases fit TRBD2. This CDR3 has 15 amino acids. Looked up from germline, CDR1 is SGHNT and CDR2 is YENEEA. J lost 4 bases, V lost 5 bases, and 6 bases had no gene match. CDR3 DNA: TGTGCCAGCAGCCTTCTGGCGGGAGGGTACAATGAGCAGTTCTTC. Its protein product is CASSLLAGGYNEQFF.

The V call is TRBV9, the J call TRBJ2-5; 9 bases match TRBD1. Germline V lookup: CDR1 SGDLS, CDR2 YYNGEE. V lost 4 bases to trimming and J lost 5 bases; unmatched junction nucleotides: 12. There are 16 residues in the CDR3. The CDR3, as DNA: TGTGCCAGCAGCCGTATGGGGCGGGACAGGGCCGAGACCCAGTACTTC. Its translation is CASSRMGRDRAETQYF. The whole variable domain, remainder taken from reference TRBV9 and TRBJ2-5, is DSGVTQTPKHLITATGQRVTLRCSPRSGDLSVYWYQQSLDQGLQFLIQYYNGEERAKGNILERFSAQQFPDLHSELNLSSLELGDSALYFCASSRMGRDRAETQYFGPGTRLLVL.

The chain has TRBV11-2 and TRBJ2-7, with D possibly being TRBD2 (6 bases). CDR1 SGHAT and CDR2 FQNNGV come from the germline V gene. The CDR3 totals 15 residues. V lost 2 bases and J lost 5, with 16 bases in between. For the CDR3, the DNA is TGTGCCAGCAGCTTATACTCCTTTCGGGAGAACGAGCAGTACTTC. It codes for CASSLYSFRENEQYF.

This clone has a handful of counts. The chain has TRBV6-6 and TRBJ2-7; TRBD1 matches 7 bases. Germline CDR1 is MNHNY and CDR2 is SVGAGI (reference sequence). V lost 6 bases and J lost 7; bases outside the gene matches: 9. This CDR3 has 13 residues. CDR3 region: CASSFDRVGEQYF. CDR3 sequence (DNA): TGTGCCAGCAGCTTCGACAGGGTCGGAGAGCAGTACTTC.

The chain couples TRBV19 to TRBJ1-3; D gene unclear. The germline gives CDR1 LNHDA, CDR2 SQIVND (reference sequence). The CDR3 is 15 amino acids. Trimming pared 3 bases from V and 3 bases from J, leaving 12 bases between. The DNA for the CDR3 is TGTGCCAGTAGTATCTCCACCGGAGGTGGAAACACCATATATTTT. This sequence encodes CASSISTGGGNTIYF.

V usage is TRBV2 and J usage is TRBJ2-3, with D perhaps TRBD1 (6 bases). The V end was cut by 6 bases, the J end by 2 bases, with 12 bases between. Germline V gene data show CDR1 as SNHLY and CDR2 as FYNNEI. The length of the CDR3 is 14 residues. CDR3 coding DNA: TGTGCCAGCAGCCGGGACACGATCACAGATACGCAGTATTTT. This encodes CASSRDTITDTQYF.

The rearrangement links TRBV27 to TRBJ2-6; D remains unclear. V gave up 5 bases and J gave up 3 bases, with 11 bases separating them. This CDR3 comprises 15 residues. Germline V gene sequence: CDR1 MNHEY, CDR2 SMNVEV (reference sequence). CDR3 sequence reads: CASSLQAGGANVLTF. The CDR3 DNA sequence: TGTGCCAGCAGTCTCCAGGCCGGTGGGGCCAACGTCCTGACTTTC.

The rearrangement links TRBV5-1 to TRBJ2-1, with D unclear. Deletions cut 6 bases from V and 0 bases from J, with 10 bases between. Germline V gene lookup returns CDR1 SGHRS and CDR2 YFSETQ. The CDR3 contains 14 residues. Here the CDR3 reads CASNGPSSYNEQFF. Written as DNA, the CDR3 is TGCGCCAGCAATGGGCCGAGCTCCTACAATGAGCAGTTCTTC.

The rearrangement joins TRBV28 to TRBJ1-2; a possible D gene is TRBD1 (6 bases). Trimming pared 5 bases from V and 4 bases from J, leaving 23 bases between. Germline V gives CDR1 MDHEN, CDR2 SYDVKM. The CDR3 length is 17 residues. This chain's CDR3 is CASSGPDNRERIYGYTF. In DNA, the CDR3 is TGTGCCAGCAGTGGGCCCGATAACAGGGAAAGGATCTATGGCTACACCTTC.

This clone occurred once. The rearrangement uses TRBV15 and TRBJ2-3; D perhaps matches TRBD1 (6 bases). Germline V gene sequence: CDR1 LNHNV, CDR2 YYDKDF (reference sequence). Trimming pared 0 bases from V and 0 bases from J, leaving 7 bases between. The CDR3 spans 15 residues. The CDR3 coding sequence is TGTGCCACCAGCAGAGACAGGGGTAGCACAGATACGCAGTATTTT. Its translation is CATSRDRGSTDTQYF.

The chain combines TRBV7-9 with TRBJ2-7, with 10 positions matching TRBD1. CDR1 is SEHNR, CDR2 FQNEAQ, per germline (reference sequence). This CDR3 comprises 17 residues. V lost 0 bases to trimming and J lost 5 bases; unmatched junction nucleotides: 10. CDR3 bases: TGTGCCAGCAGCTTAGCGCTTCGACAGGGGGCCCCCAACGAGCAGTACTTC. Amino acid sequence: CASSLALRQGAPNEQYF.

The chain's CDR3 is CAGSLASYEQYF. For the CDR3, the DNA is TGTGCCGGATCACTAGCGAGCTACGAGCAGTACTTC. The V call is TRBV2, the J call TRBJ2-7, with 7 bases aligning to TRBD2. The CDR3 is 12 residues long. V trimming: 11 bases; J trimming: 3 bases; junction bases outside the gene matches: 7. Germline V lookup: CDR1 SNHLY, CDR2 FYNNEI.

J is TRBJ2-2 and V is TRBV11-3, with TRBD2 as a possible D gene (7 bases). The germline CDR1 and CDR2 sequences are SGHNT and YENEEA. V was pared by 1 base and J by 2 bases, with 8 bases between. The length of the CDR3 is 15 residues. CDR3 sequence reads: CASSLAGGNTGELFF. The CDR3 coding sequence is TGTGCCAGCAGCTTAGCGGGGGGCAACACCGGGGAGCTGTTTTTT.

The chain is built from TRBV4-1 and TRBJ2-5; the D gene is possibly TRBD1 (6 bases). The V end lost 1 base, the J end lost 4 bases, and 16 bases lay between the germline ends. The CDR3 is 16 amino acids. Germline values: CDR1 MGHRA, CDR2 YSYEKL. CDR3 sequence reads: CASSQGRGRGRETQYF. CDR3 bases: TGCGCCAGCAGCCAAGGCAGGGGAAGGGGTCGAGAGACCCAGTACTTC.

For this clone: One end of the junction is discordant with germline, which a read error may explain. The rearrangement uses TRBV5-8 and TRBJ2-1, with a tentative D call TRBD1 (6 bases). The CDR3 spans 13 residues. The germline V gene has CDR1 SGHTS and CDR2 YDEGEE. The CDR3 sequence is CASSLMSGVFSVF. The CDR3 nucleotides read TGTGCCAGCAGCTTGATGTCAGGGGTGTTCAGTGTCTTC.